Given below is one T cell receptor beta chain in context. The antigen it recognizes is unknown. The entry originates in a study of CXCR3-negative and CXCR3-positive naive CD8 T cells (dated by TCRdb to the late 2010s). Broadly, across the study: In total, roughly 140 million TRB reads were obtained, which works out to roughly 1.5 +/- 0.3 million reads per library. Data from about ten donors, pooled across two independent experiments, went into the diversity and physicochemical repertoire analyses. For the TRBV-TRBJ cluster analysis, the naive subsets came from 5 or 6 donors, while the memory cells came from 3 donors. Points the paper makes about the study in general: Comparably high repertoire diversity was found in both naive subsets, whereas much lower repertoire diversity was found in memory CD8+ T cells. Naive CXCR3-negative and CXCR3-positive cells from the same donor showed similar TRBV-TRBJ usage, whereas memory cells showed distinct patterns. Freshly isolated PBMCs were used for most assays because CXCR3 expression partially decreased after cryopreservation. Compared with CXCR3-negative naive cells, CXCR3-positive naive cells had TRB CDR3s with higher hydrophobicity (lower Kidera factor 4), lower energy, and higher strength and volume indices. Because surface CD5, which is linked to self-reactivity in mice, was comparable between the naive subsets, TCR interaction strength was also inferred from TRB CDR3 physicochemical properties.

The CDR3 runs 18 amino acids, cysteine and phenylalanine included. The protein alone is recorded here. Based on the germline V gene (reference sequence), the CDR1 and CDR2 sequences are DFQATT and SNEGSKA. Sequencing took place on a NextSeq 550. The Human TCR Profiling Kit (MiLaboratory) was used to prepare UMI-labeled 5' RACE TRB cDNA libraries. cDNA synthesis used the entire amount of extracted RNA, and PCR amplification then used the entire amount of cDNA produced. Libraries were prepared in parallel with an identical number of PCR cycles. On the study's bioinformatics: With a requirement of at least two reads per UMI, MIGEC and MiXCR extracted about 50,000 +/- 10,000 unique UMI-labeled TRB cDNA molecules per library. On average, each library contained roughly 40,000 +/- 10,000 functional in-frame TRB CDR3 nucleotide clonotypes without stop codons. After downsampling to 5000 UMI-labeled TRB molecules per sample, diversity metrics, including normalized Shannon-Wiener and Chao1, were computed in VDJtools. VDJtools computed clonotype-size-weighted physicochemical properties of the central five CDR3 residues: interaction energy, strength, volume and Kidera factor 4. With the reads reprocessed by TCRdb, a single entry stands for each CDR3 protein sequence and no DNA is reported. The V and J calls were not made by the authors but by TCRdb's processing. This sample's clone table shows tens of thousands of distinct CDR3 sequences. Together, the top ten hold about 1.6% of the sample.

Each CD8+ T cell subset was flow-sorted in triplicate, and 250,000 to 300,000 cells per subset were placed directly into RLT lysis buffer. To keep memory contaminants out, a stringent definition of naive CD8+ T cells was applied: CD45RO-CCR7+CD27+CD95-. Peripheral blood mononuclear cells were isolated from buffy coats using standard density gradient centrifugation. A FACSAria III was used to flow-sort naive CD8+ T cells into CXCR3-negative and CXCR3-positive populations. Total RNA was extracted from sorted cells using an RNeasy Mini Kit. The TCR was taken from a human donor in good health. Some clones in this sample may be carry-over from other donors' samples. The chain links TRBV20-1 with TRBJ2-1. The sample was naive CXCR3- CD8+ T cells from blood. What the cell subset or site label conveys for this sample: CD45RO-CCR7+CD27+CD95- naive CD8+ T cells lacking CXCR3 (TNR3-). The CDR3 region has the sequence CSARDHGVTKAANNEQFF.